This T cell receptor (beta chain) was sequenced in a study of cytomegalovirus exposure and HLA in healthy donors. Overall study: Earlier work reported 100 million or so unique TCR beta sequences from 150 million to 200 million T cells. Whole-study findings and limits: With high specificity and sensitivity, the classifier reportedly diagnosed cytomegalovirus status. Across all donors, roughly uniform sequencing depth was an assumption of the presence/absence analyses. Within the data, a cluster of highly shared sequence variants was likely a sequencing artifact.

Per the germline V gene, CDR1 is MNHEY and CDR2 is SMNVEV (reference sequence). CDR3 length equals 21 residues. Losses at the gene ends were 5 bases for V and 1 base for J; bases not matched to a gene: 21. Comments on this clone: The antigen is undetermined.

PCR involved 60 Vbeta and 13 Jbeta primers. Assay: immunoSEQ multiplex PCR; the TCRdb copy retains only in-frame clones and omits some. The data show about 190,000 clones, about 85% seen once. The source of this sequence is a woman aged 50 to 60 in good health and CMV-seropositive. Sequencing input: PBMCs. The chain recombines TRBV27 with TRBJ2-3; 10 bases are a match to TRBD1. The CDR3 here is CASSRKPFRQGAREGTDTQYF. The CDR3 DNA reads TGTGCCAGCAGTCGTAAACCCTTTAGACAGGGGGCTCGGGAAGGCACAGATACGCAGTATTTT.